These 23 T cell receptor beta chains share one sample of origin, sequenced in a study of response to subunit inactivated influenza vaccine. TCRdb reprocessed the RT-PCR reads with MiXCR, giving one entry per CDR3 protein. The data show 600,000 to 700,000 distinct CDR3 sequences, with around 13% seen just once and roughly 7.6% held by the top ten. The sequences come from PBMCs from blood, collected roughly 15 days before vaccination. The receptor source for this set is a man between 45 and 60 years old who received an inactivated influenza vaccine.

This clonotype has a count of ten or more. The CDR3 coding sequence is TGTGCCAGCAGCCCCCGACAGGGGCAAGAGACCCAGTACTTC. Amino acid sequence: CASSPRQGQETQYF. The chain joins TRBV18 to TRBJ2-5; TRBD1 agrees at 8 bases. Germline CDR1 is KGHSH and CDR2 is LQKENI. The CDR3 has 14 residues. V trimming: 8 bases; J trimming: 2 bases; junction bases outside the gene matches: 7.

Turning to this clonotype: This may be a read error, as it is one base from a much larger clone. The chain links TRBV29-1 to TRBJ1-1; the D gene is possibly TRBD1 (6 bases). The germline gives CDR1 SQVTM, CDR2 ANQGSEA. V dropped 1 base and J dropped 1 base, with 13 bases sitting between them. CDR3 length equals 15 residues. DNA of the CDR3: TGCAGCGTTGAAGCTTGGGACATGTCGAACACTGAAGCTTTCTTT. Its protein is CSVEAWDMSNTEAFF.

CDR3 coding DNA: TGTGCCAGCAGTTACTCGCACGGGGGTTCCTACGAGCAGTACTTC. It codes for CASSYSHGGSYEQYF. The chain is built from TRBV6-5 and TRBJ2-7, with D possibly matching TRBD2 (6 bases). Germline CDR1 is MNHEY and CDR2 is SVGAGI. The germline V and J ends were trimmed by 0 bases and 1 base, with 10 bases remaining between them. The CDR3 covers 15 residues.

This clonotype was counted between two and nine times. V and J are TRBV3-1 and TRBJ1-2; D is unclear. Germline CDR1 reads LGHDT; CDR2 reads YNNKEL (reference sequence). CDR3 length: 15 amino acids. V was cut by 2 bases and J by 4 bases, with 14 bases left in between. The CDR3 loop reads CASSQYNNPPYGYTF. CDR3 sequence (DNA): TGTGCCAGCAGCCAATACAACAATCCACCCTATGGCTACACCTTC.

The CDR3: CSARPAGVHYEQYF. The CDR3 nucleotides read TGCAGTGCTAGACCAGCGGGAGTTCACTACGAGCAGTACTTC. J is TRBJ2-7 and V is TRBV20-1; 8 nucleotides agree with TRBD2. Germline V gene sequence: CDR1 DFQATT, CDR2 SNEGSKA (reference sequence). This CDR3 contains 14 residues. V gave up 2 bases and J gave up 3 bases; unmatched junction bases: 6.

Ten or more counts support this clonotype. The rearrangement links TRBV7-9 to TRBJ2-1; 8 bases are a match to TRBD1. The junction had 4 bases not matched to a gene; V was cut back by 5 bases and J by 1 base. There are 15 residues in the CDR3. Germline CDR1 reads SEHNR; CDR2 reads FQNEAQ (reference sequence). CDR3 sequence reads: CASSPDRGSYNEQFF. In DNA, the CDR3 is TGTGCCAGCAGCCCCGACAGGGGATCCTACAATGAGCAGTTCTTC. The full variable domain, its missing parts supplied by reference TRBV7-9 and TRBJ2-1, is DTGVSQNPRHKITKRGQNVTFRCDPISEHNRLYWYRQTLGQGPEFLTYFQNEAQLEKSRLLSDRFSAERPKGSFSTLEIQRTEQGDSAMYLCASSPDRGSYNEQFFGPGTRLTVL.

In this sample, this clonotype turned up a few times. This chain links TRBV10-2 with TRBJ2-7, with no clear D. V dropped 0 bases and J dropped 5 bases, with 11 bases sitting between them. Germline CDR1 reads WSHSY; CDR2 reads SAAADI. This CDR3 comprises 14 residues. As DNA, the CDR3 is TGCGCCAGCAGTGAGTCAAGTAGAGGCCACGAGCAGTACTTC. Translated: CASSESSRGHEQYF.

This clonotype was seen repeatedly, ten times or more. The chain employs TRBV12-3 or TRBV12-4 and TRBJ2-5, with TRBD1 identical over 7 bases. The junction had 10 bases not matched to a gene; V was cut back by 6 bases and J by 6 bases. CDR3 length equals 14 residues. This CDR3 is CASRFGQAGKTQYF. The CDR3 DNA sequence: TGTGCCAGCAGGTTCGGACAGGCTGGGAAGACCCAGTACTTC.

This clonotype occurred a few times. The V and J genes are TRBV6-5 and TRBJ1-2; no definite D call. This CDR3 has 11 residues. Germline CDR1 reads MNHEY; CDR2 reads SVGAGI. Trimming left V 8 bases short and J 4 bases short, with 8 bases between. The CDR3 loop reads CASGDFYGYTF. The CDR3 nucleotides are TGTGCCAGCGGTGACTTCTATGGCTACACCTTC.

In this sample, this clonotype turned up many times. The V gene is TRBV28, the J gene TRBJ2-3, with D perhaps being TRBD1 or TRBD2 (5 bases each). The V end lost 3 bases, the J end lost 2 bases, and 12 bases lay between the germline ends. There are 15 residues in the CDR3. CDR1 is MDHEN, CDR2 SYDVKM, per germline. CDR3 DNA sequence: TGTGCCAGCAGTTTGGGGGACCGTAACACAGATACGCAGTATTTT. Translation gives CASSLGDRNTDTQYF. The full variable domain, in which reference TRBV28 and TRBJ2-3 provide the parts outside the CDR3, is DVKVTQSSRYLVKRTGEKVFLECVQDMDHENMFWYRQDPGLGLRLIYFSYDVKMKEKGDIPEGYSVSREKKERFSLILESASTNQTSMYLCASSLGDRNTDTQYFGPGTRLTVL.

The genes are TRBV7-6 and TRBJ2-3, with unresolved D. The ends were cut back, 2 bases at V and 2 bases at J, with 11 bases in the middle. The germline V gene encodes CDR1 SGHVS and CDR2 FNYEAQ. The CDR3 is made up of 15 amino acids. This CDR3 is CASSLRFPPTDTQYF. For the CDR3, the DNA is TGTGCCAGCAGCTTACGATTCCCCCCCACAGATACGCAGTATTTT.

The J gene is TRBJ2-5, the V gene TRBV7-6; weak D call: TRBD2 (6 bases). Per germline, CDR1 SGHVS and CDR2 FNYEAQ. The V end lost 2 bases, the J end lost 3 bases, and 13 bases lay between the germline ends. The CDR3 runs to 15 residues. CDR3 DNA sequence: TGTGCCAGCAGCTTATCTGGGACTGGAAAAGAGACCCAGTACTTC. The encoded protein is CASSLSGTGKETQYF.

The CDR3 region is CASSLARQDSYEQYF. CDR3 in DNA: TGTGCCAGCAGCTTAGCGCGGCAGGACTCCTACGAGCAGTACTTC. The genes are TRBV7-2 and TRBJ2-7; the D is unclear. The V end was cut by 0 bases, the J end by 0 bases, with 9 bases between. The CDR3 runs to 15 residues. CDR1 is SGHTA and CDR2 is FQGNSA in the germline V gene.

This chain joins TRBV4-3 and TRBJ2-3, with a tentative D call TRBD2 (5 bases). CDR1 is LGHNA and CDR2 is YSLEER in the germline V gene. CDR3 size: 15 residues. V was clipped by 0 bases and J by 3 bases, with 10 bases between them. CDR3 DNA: TGCGCCAGCAGCCAAGATCCCCCGGGGACAGATACGCAGTATTTT. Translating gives CASSQDPPGTDTQYF.

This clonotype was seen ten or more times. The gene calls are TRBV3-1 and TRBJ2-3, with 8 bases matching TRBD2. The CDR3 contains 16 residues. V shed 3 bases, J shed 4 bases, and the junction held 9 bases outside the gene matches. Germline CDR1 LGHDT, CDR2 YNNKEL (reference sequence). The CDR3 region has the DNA TGTGCCAGCAGCCAGGGGACTAGACAATTGTCAGATACGCAGTATTTT. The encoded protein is CASSQGTRQLSDTQYF.

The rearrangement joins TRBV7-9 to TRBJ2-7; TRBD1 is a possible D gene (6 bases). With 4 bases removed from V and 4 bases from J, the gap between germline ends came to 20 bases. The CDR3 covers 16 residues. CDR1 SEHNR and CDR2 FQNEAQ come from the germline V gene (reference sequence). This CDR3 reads CASSSESGTPRYEQYF. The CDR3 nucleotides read TGTGCCAGCAGCTCAGAATCCGGGACACCTCGATACGAGCAGTACTTC.

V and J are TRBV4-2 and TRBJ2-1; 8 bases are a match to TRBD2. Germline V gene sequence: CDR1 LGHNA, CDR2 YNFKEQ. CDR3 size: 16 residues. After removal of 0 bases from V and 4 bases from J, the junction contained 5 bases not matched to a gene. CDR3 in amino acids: CASSQDAVAGYNEQFF. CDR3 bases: TGTGCCAGCAGCCAAGATGCGGTAGCGGGGTACAATGAGCAGTTCTTC.

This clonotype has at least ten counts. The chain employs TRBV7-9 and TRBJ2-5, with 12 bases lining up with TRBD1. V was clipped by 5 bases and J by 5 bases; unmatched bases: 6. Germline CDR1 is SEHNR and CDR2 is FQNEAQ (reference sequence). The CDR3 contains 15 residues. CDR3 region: CASSHRDRGPETQYF. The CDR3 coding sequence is TGTGCCAGCAGCCACCGGGACAGGGGGCCTGAGACCCAGTACTTC.

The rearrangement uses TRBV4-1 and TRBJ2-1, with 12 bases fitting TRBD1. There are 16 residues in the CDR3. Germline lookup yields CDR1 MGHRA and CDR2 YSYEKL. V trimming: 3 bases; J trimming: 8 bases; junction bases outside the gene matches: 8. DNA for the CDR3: TGCGCCAGCAGCCACAAGACCGGGACAGGGGGCGATGAGCAGTTCTTC. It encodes CASSHKTGTGGDEQFF.

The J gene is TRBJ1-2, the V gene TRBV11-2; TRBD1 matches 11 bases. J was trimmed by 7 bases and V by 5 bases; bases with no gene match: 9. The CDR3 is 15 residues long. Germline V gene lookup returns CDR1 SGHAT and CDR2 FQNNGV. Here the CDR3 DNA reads TGTGCCAGCAGCACCGGACAGGGGGCGTTTCGTGGCTACACCTTC. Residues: CASSTGQGAFRGYTF.

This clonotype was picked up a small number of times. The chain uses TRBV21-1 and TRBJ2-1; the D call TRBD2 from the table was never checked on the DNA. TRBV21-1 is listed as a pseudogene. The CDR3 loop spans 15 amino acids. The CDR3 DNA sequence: TGTGCCAGCAGCAAATGGCGGGAGAGGTACAATGAGCAGTTCTTC. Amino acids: CASSKWRERYNEQFF.

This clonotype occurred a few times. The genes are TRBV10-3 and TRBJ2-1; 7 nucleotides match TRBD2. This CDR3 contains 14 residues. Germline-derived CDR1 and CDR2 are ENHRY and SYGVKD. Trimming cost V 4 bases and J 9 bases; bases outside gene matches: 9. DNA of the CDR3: TGTGCCATCAGTGCGGCGGGAGTCTCGGCTGAGCAGTTCTTC. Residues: CAISAAGVSAEQFF.

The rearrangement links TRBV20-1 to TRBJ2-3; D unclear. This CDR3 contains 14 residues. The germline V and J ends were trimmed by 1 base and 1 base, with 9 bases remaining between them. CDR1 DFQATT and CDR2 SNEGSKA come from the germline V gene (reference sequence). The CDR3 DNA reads TGCAGTGCTAGAGTAAGCCGTCGCACAGATACGCAGTATTTT. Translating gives CSARVSRRTDTQYF.